The entry that follows covers one T cell receptor (beta chain) sequence. Its antigen is undetermined. One base away lies a much larger clone, so this may be a sequencing read error. Patients were ineligible given autoimmune disease history or systemic immunosuppression. Cycle 7 day 1, cycle 4 day 1, and baseline were the timepoints at which blood was sampled. With 1 base removed from V and 6 bases from J, the gap between germline ends came to 1 base. The length of the CDR3 is 11 residues. Germline V gene lookup returns CDR1 SGHNT and CDR2 YENEEA. These data are taken from a study of OX40 agonist ivuxolimab in advanced cancers. General study findings and limits: Also present in some nonresponders was a low level of normalized T-cell clonal expansion.

The method was immunoSEQ multiplex PCR; TCRdb's version includes in-frame clones alone and lacks a portion of them. The sample holds around 66,000 clones, roughly nine tenths seen once. The receptor's source is an adult with an advanced solid tumor such as melanoma, head and neck, liver or kidney cancer. The rearrangement links TRBV11-3 to TRBJ2-1, with no clear D. Sequenced material: CD4+ or CD8+ T cells sorted from blood, taken in a trial of the OX40 agonist ivuxolimab. CDR3 nucleotides: TGTGCCAGCAGCTTAGCCAATGAGCAGTTCTTC. The encoded protein is CASSLANEQFF.